The clone carrying this T cell receptor (beta chain) was detected many times. Its cognate antigen is unknown. These data originate in a study of blood T cells in healthy people across ages. A J-beta primer mix and a sample-barcoded 5' primer were used in a second PCR of about 6 to 12 cycles. TCRdb re-called the 5' RACE reads through MiXCR, storing one row per CDR3 protein. The table records more than 1,400,000 distinct CDR3 sequences, roughly 45% of them present only once. Study-level findings and limits: It was the long-lived donors that had more naive CD4+ cells and higher diversity than aged donors.

Germline CDR1 is SGHTA and CDR2 is FQGNSA. The CDR3 covers 14 residues. The V end was cut by 1 base, the J end by 1 base, with 5 bases between. The specimen sequenced was blood. The chain links TRBV7-2 to TRBJ2-1; D gene uncertain. This TCR was recovered from a woman aged 18-35 years in good health. As DNA, the CDR3 is TGTGCCAGCAGCTTAGGCCCTTCCTACAATGAGCAGTTCTTC. Translated, it gives CASSLGPSYNEQFF.